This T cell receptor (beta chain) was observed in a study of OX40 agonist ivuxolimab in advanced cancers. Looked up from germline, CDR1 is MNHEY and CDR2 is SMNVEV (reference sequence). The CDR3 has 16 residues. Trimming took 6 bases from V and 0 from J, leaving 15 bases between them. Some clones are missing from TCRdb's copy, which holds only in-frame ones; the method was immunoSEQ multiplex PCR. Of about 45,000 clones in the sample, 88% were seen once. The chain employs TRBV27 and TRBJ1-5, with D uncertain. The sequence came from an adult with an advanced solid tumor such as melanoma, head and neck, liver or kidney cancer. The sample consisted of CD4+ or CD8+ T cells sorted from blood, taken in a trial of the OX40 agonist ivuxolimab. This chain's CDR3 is CASRPRTEVSNQPQHF. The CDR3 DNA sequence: TGTGCCAGCAGGCCCCGGACGGAGGTTAGCAATCAGCCCCAGCATTTT.